Here is one TCR beta chain with its context. Germline assignment: CDR1 LNHDA and CDR2 SQIVND (reference sequence). V dropped 10 bases and J dropped 4; count of bases not matched to a gene: 15. The CDR3 runs to 15 residues. Survey-level TCR beta sequencing used the immunoSEQ assay. The method was immunoSEQ multiplex PCR; TCRdb's version includes in-frame clones alone and lacks a portion of them. The sample consists of tens of thousands of clones, 85% to 95% of them appearing once. The chain joins TRBV19 to TRBJ1-2, with 7 bases identical to TRBD1. Sequencing was done on a sample of PBMCs. This TCR came from a middle-aged man with rheumatoid arthritis. In DNA, the CDR3 is TGTGCCATTTCCCTTCGCGAGACAGGGCTCTATGGCTACACCTTC. It codes for CAISLRETGLYGYTF.